This T cell receptor (beta chain) was sequenced in a study of T-cell reconstitution after alpha-beta-depleted transplantation in children. Germline lookup yields CDR1 GTSNPN and CDR2 SVGIG (reference sequence). The CDR3 runs 12 residues. V lost 1 base, J lost 12 bases, and 12 bases lay in between. This clonotype has a handful of counts. Unique molecular identifiers were built into the TCRbeta library. TCRdb reprocessed the PCR reads with MiXCR, giving one entry per CDR3 protein. This table holds approximately 240,000 distinct CDR3 sequences, about a tenth found once. The receptor's source is a human donor who donated a stem cell graft to a child with acute lymphoblastic leukemia. The chain recombines TRBV30 with TRBJ1-4; D remains unclear. The source was PBMCs from the stem cell graft donor, collected from the stem cell graft. This CDR3 is CAWSEGSRELFF. The CDR3 DNA follows: TGTGCCTGGAGTGAAGGTAGCCGAGAACTGTTTTTT. Full variable domain (rest looked up from reference TRBV30 and TRBJ1-4): SQTIHQWPATLVQPVGSPLSLECTVEGTSNPNLYWYRQAAGRGLQLLFYSVGIGQISSEVPQNLSASRPQDRQFILSSKKLLLSDSGFYLCAWSEGSRELFFGSGTQLSVL.